Each of the 26 T cell receptor beta chains below was sequenced from the same sample in a study of T cell responses to AZD1222 COVID-19 vaccine. TCRdb's table, derived via immunoSEQ multiplex PCR, lists solely in-frame clones and lacks some. The sample contains 90,000 to 150,000 clones, 80% to 95% of which appear only once. The sequenced sample was peripheral blood, obtained on day 0 of AZD1222 vaccination. These receptors were taken from an adult in good health.

The V call is TRBV9, the J call TRBJ2-3, with D possibly TRBD1 on 6 matching bases. The V gene's germline CDR1 is SGDLS and CDR2 YYNGEE. Trimming left V 2 bases short and J 2 bases short, with 9 bases between. The length of the CDR3 is 14 residues. CDR3 loop: CASSVTGNTDTQYF. For the CDR3, the DNA is TGTGCCAGCAGCGTCACAGGGAACACAGATACGCAGTATTTT.

The V gene is TRBV5-5, the J gene TRBJ1-5; D call uncertain. Germline V gene lookup returns CDR1 SGHKS and CDR2 YYEKEE (reference sequence). The V end lost 0 bases, the J end lost 5 bases, and 6 bases lay between the germline ends. This CDR3 contains 13 residues. CDR3 sequence reads: CASSLAGDQPQHF. The CDR3, as DNA: TGTGCCAGCAGCTTGGCCGGAGATCAGCCCCAGCATTTT.

The rearrangement joins TRBV5-4 to TRBJ1-1, with 7 bases that match TRBD1. The ends lost 3 bases at V and 5 bases at J; junction bases unmatched: 10. The V gene's germline CDR1 is SGHNT and CDR2 YYREEE (reference sequence). This CDR3 is 15 amino acids long. The CDR3 region has the DNA TGTGCCAGCAGCTGGGCGACAGGGATGGGGACTGAAGCTTTCTTT. It yields the protein CASSWATGMGTEAFF.

This clone appeared a single time. J is TRBJ2-1 and V is TRBV19; weak D call: TRBD2 (6 bases). CDR1 and CDR2 (germline): LNHDA, SQIVND (reference sequence). This CDR3 is 11 amino acids long. Trimming shortened V by 9 bases and J by 13 bases, and 16 bases separated the two germline ends. The CDR3 here is CASKRWEEQFF. CDR3 coding DNA: TGTGCCAGCAAACGGTGGGAGGAACAGTTCTTC.

The chain has TRBV7-3 and TRBJ1-6; possible D gene TRBD1, 6 bases. Germline loops: CDR1 SGHTA, CDR2 FQGTGA. The CDR3 loop spans 13 amino acids. The ends were cut back, 5 bases at V and 7 bases at J, with 9 bases in the middle. The CDR3 region is CASSVDRNSPLHF. DNA for the CDR3: TGTGCCAGCAGCGTGGACAGAAATTCACCCCTCCACTTT.

This clone was recorded only once. This chain joins TRBV6-6 and TRBJ1-5, with unresolved D. This CDR3 contains 15 residues. The germline V gene encodes CDR1 MNHNY and CDR2 SVGAGI (reference sequence). The ends were cut back, 8 bases at V and 4 bases at J, with 18 bases in the middle. DNA of the CDR3: TGTGCCAGCGGTATAGGAGACGCCCAAAATCAGCCCCAGCATTTT. This codes for CASGIGDAQNQPQHF.

This clone appeared a few times. V gene TRBV5-6 combines with J gene TRBJ2-7, with TRBD1 as a possible D gene (6 bases). The CDR3 consists of 14 residues. V was trimmed by 3 bases and J by 4 bases, leaving 14 bases between them. Germline V gene data show CDR1 as SGHDT and CDR2 as YYEEEE. Here the CDR3 reads CASSSGTRTYEQYF. CDR3 DNA: TGTGCCAGCAGCTCCGGGACACGTACGTACGAGCAGTACTTC.

The chain is built from TRBV6-5 and TRBJ2-5, with TRBD1 matching 9 bases. The J segment lost 6 bases and the V segment lost 4 bases, leaving 12 bases of the junction unmatched. This CDR3 spans 16 amino acids. CDR1 is MNHEY and CDR2 is SVGAGI in the germline V gene. This CDR3 reads CASSSPRRDRVKTQYF. The CDR3 DNA reads TGTGCCAGCAGTTCGCCCCGCCGGGACAGGGTTAAGACCCAGTACTTC.

CDR3 in DNA: TGTGCCAGTAAACGGCTAGCGGGGAGCTACGAGCAGTACTTC. Translation gives CASKRLAGSYEQYF. V gene TRBV19 combines with J gene TRBJ2-7, with TRBD2 matching 9 bases. Unmatched junction bases numbered 7, after V lost 7 bases and J lost 3 bases. The germline V gene encodes CDR1 LNHDA and CDR2 SQIVND (reference sequence). This CDR3 is 14 amino acids long.

The genes are TRBV6-2 or TRBV6-3 and TRBJ2-1; D uncertain. The CDR3 has 12 amino acids. V lost 4 bases and J lost 7, with 8 bases in between. Germline CDR1 MNHEY, CDR2 SVGEGT. The CDR3 loop is CASSSLPNEQFF. CDR3 DNA: TGTGCCAGCAGTTCCTTGCCTAATGAGCAGTTCTTC.

The V call is TRBV19, the J call TRBJ2-6, with 8 bases lining up with TRBD1. Trimming cost V 1 base and J 2 bases; bases outside gene matches: 4. The germline CDR1 and CDR2 sequences are LNHDA and SQIVND (reference sequence). The length of the CDR3 is 17 residues. CDR3 nucleotides: TGTGCCAGTAGTATAGTACCAGGGGGCACTGGGGCCAACGTCCTGACTTTC. This translates into CASSIVPGGTGANVLTF. Based on the CDR3 plus reference TRBV19 and TRBJ2-6, the full variable domain is DGGITQSPKYLFRKEGQNVTLSCEQNLNHDAMYWYRQDPGQGLRLIYYSQIVNDFQKGDIAEGYSVSREKKESFPLTVTSAQKNPTAFYLCASSIVPGGTGANVLTFGAGSRLTVL.

This chain connects TRBV5-1 to TRBJ1-4; TRBD1 is a possible D gene (6 bases). Trimming stripped 1 base from V and 4 bases from J, with 8 bases between. Germline V gives CDR1 SGHRS, CDR2 YFSETQ. The CDR3 has 14 amino acids. This chain's CDR3 is CASSLWGLNEKLFF. Written as DNA, the CDR3 is TGCGCCAGCAGCTTGTGGGGGCTTAATGAAAAACTGTTTTTT.

The chain carries TRBV5-1 and TRBJ2-1; D is ambiguous. Trimming took off 4 bases at V and 8 bases at J, with 13 bases between the two ends. CDR1 is SGHRS and CDR2 is YFSETQ in the germline V gene. CDR3 size: 13 residues. Here the CDR3 DNA reads TGCGCCAGCAGCCTAGGCCGGTTGGATGAGCAGTTCTTC. It translates to CASSLGRLDEQFF.

This chain connects TRBV6-5 to TRBJ1-2; 9 bases are a match to TRBD1. The CDR3 consists of 14 residues. The germline V gene encodes CDR1 MNHEY and CDR2 SVGAGI. J gave up 4 bases and V 6 bases, and 6 bases lay outside the gene matches. The CDR3 loop reads CASRAGTGSYGYTF. CDR3 bases: TGTGCCAGCAGGGCCGGGACAGGGTCCTATGGCTACACCTTC.

V gene TRBV5-6 combines with J gene TRBJ2-3; the D gene is possibly TRBD1 (6 bases). In germline, CDR1 is SGHDT, CDR2 YYEEEE. The CDR3 consists of 15 residues. V dropped 1 base and J dropped 7 bases, with 16 bases sitting between them. The CDR3 DNA is TGTGCCAGCAGCTTGTTTGACCAGGGGTGGAATACGCAGTATTTT. As protein: CASSLFDQGWNTQYF.

The chain uses TRBV19 and TRBJ1-1, with TRBD1 as a possible D gene (5 bases). Looked up from germline, CDR1 is LNHDA and CDR2 is SQIVND (reference sequence). Trimming took 4 bases from V and 8 from J, leaving 26 bases between them. The CDR3 has 17 amino acids. The CDR3 DNA reads TGTGCCAGTAGTAATTGGGGGGACTCCGGGACTAAGGCCGAAGCTTTCTTT. Translating gives CASSNWGDSGTKAEAFF. Together with reference TRBV19 and TRBJ1-1, the CDR3 gives the full variable domain: DGGITQSPKYLFRKEGQNVTLSCEQNLNHDAMYWYRQDPGQGLRLIYYSQIVNDFQKGDIAEGYSVSREKKESFPLTVTSAQKNPTAFYLCASSNWGDSGTKAEAFFGQGTRLTVV.

This rearrangement joins TRBV24-1 to TRBJ2-3, with D possibly being TRBD1 (6 bases). V was trimmed by 4 bases and J by 6 bases, leaving 19 bases between them. The CDR3 is made up of 16 amino acids. CDR1 is KGHDR and CDR2 is SFDVKD in the germline V gene. The CDR3: CATSDPADWGRDTQYF. The CDR3 DNA reads as TGTGCCACCAGTGACCCTGCCGATTGGGGGCGGGATACGCAGTATTTT.

The rearrangement uses TRBV2 and TRBJ1-3; D is unclear. CDR1 is SNHLY and CDR2 is FYNNEI in the germline V gene. Trimming stripped 1 base from V and 1 base from J, with 11 bases between. The CDR3 runs 16 residues. The CDR3 loop is CASSEGQYGSGNTIYF. Here the CDR3 DNA reads TGTGCCAGCAGTGAAGGCCAATACGGGTCTGGAAACACCATATATTTT.

J is TRBJ1-6 and V is TRBV27, with 10 bases lining up with TRBD1. V shed 9 bases and J 1 base; nucleotides not matched to a gene: 6. The CDR3 contains 16 residues. Germline V lookup: CDR1 MNHEY, CDR2 SMNVEV (reference sequence). The chain's CDR3 is CASRQGAGSYNSPLHF. The CDR3, as DNA: TGTGCCAGTAGACAGGGGGCTGGGTCCTATAATTCACCCCTCCACTTT.

The rearrangement joins TRBV30 to TRBJ1-5; the D is unclear. CDR1 GTSNPN and CDR2 SVGIG come from the germline V gene (reference sequence). The V end lost 0 bases, the J end lost 0 bases, and 6 bases lay between the germline ends. The CDR3 has 14 residues. The CDR3 region is CAWSVPNSNQPQHF. Here the CDR3 DNA reads TGTGCCTGGAGTGTACCCAATAGCAATCAGCCCCAGCATTTT.

The gene calls are TRBV15 and TRBJ1-2; 8 nucleotides align to TRBD1. After removal of 6 bases from V and 4 bases from J, the junction contained 13 bases not matched to a gene. The germline V gene has CDR1 LNHNV and CDR2 YYDKDF (reference sequence). This CDR3 spans 16 amino acids. This chain's CDR3 is CATSTIKTGAGYGYTF. Here the CDR3 DNA reads TGTGCCACCAGTACTATTAAGACAGGGGCCGGCTATGGCTACACCTTC.

This chain connects TRBV6-5 to TRBJ2-2; perhaps D is TRBD1 or TRBD2 (5 bases each). Looked up from germline, CDR1 is MNHEY and CDR2 is SVGAGI. The ends were cut back, 2 bases at V and 0 bases at J, with 7 bases in the middle. The CDR3 contains 15 residues. CDR3 bases: TGTGCCAGCAGTTACCGGGGCGCGAACACCGGGGAGCTGTTTTTT. Translating gives CASSYRGANTGELFF.

This chain links TRBV5-4 with TRBJ2-2; D uncertain. CDR1 SGHNT and CDR2 YYREEE come from the germline V gene (reference sequence). CDR3 size: 14 residues. V lost 0 bases, J lost 3 bases, and 6 bases lay in between. The CDR3 nucleotides are TGTGCCAGCAGCTTGGACAGCTACACCGGGGAGCTGTTTTTT. It translates to CASSLDSYTGELFF.

The chain combines TRBV24-1 with TRBJ1-2; D gene ambiguous. The CDR3 length is 13 residues. Trimming pared 3 bases from V and 8 bases from J, leaving 12 bases between. Germline V CDR1 and CDR2: KGHDR, SFDVKD. The CDR3 region is CATSDLAASGYTF. As DNA, the CDR3 is TGTGCCACCAGTGATCTGGCAGCCTCAGGCTACACCTTC.

With respect to this clone: Additional DNA sequences in this sample encode the identical CDR3. This chain links TRBV27 with TRBJ2-7; D might be TRBD1 (6 bases). CDR1 is MNHEY, CDR2 SMNVEV, per germline (reference sequence). The CDR3 is 14 residues long. V was pared by 0 bases and J by 6 bases, with 12 bases between. CDR3 coding DNA: TGTGCCAGCAGTTTATCTAGGGGGTTGGGCGAGCAGTACTTC. This gives the protein CASSLSRGLGEQYF.

This sequence joins TRBV20-1 and TRBJ2-5, with TRBD2 as a possible D gene (6 bases). With 3 bases removed from V and 5 bases from J, the gap between germline ends came to 19 bases. The CDR3 has 15 amino acids. Germline V gene data show CDR1 as DFQATT and CDR2 as SNEGSKA (reference sequence). The CDR3: CSASGTGVYYETQYF. The DNA for the CDR3 is TGCAGTGCTAGTGGAACGGGGGTATATTACGAGACCCAGTACTTC.